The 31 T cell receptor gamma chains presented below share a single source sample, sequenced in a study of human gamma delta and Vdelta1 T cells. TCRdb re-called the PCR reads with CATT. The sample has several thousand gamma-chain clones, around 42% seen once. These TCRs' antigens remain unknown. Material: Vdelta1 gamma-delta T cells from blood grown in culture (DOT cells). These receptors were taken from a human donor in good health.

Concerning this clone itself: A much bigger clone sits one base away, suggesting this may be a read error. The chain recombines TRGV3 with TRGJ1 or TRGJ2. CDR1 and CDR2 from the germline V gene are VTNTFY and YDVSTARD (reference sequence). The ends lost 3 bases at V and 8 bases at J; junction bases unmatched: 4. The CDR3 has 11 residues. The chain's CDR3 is CATWDGNKKLF. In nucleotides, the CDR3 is TGTGCCACCTGGGACGGTAATAAGAAACTCTTT.

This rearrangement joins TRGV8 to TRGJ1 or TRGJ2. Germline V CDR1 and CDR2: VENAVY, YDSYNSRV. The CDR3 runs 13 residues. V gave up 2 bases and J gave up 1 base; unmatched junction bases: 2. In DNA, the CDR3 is TGTGCCACCTGGGATACCAATTATTATAAGAAACTCTTT. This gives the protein CATWDTNYYKKLF.

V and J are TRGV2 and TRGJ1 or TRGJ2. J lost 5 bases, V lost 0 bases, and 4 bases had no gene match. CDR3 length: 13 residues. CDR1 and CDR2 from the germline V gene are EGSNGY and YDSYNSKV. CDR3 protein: CATWDGYDYKKLF. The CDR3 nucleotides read TGTGCCACCTGGGACGGGTACGATTATAAGAAACTCTTT.

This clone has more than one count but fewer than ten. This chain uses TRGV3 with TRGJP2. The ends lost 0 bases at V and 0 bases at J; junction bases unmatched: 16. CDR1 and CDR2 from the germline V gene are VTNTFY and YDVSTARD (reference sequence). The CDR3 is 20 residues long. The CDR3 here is CATWDRLRDARHSSDWIKTF. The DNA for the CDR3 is TGTGCCACCTGGGACAGGCTCCGGGACGCGCGACATAGTAGTGATTGGATCAAGACGTTT.

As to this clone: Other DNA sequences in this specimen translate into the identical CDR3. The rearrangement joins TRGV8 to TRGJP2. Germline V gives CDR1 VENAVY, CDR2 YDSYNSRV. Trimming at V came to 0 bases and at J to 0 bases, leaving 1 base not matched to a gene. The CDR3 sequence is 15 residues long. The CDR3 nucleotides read TGTGCCACCTGGGATAGGAATAGTAGTGATTGGATCAAGACGTTT. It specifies CATWDRNSSDWIKTF.

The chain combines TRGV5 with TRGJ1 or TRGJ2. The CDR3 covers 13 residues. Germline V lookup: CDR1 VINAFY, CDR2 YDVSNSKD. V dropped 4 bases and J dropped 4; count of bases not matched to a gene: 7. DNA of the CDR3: TGTGCCACCTGGGATGGCCAATATTATAAGAAACTCTTT. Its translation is CATWDGQYYKKLF.

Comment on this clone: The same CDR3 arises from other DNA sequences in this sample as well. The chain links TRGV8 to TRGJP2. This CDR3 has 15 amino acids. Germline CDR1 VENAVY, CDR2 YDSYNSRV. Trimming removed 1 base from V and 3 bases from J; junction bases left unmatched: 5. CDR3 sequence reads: CATWDRRGSDWIKTF. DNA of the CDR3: TGTGCCACCTGGGATAGACGGGGTAGTGATTGGATCAAGACGTTT.

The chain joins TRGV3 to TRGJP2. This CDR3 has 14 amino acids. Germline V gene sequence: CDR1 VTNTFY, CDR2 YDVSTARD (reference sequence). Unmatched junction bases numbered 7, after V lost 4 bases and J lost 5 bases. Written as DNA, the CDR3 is TGTGCCACCTGGGATAGGGGGAGTGATTGGATCAAGACGTTT. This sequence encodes CATWDRGSDWIKTF.

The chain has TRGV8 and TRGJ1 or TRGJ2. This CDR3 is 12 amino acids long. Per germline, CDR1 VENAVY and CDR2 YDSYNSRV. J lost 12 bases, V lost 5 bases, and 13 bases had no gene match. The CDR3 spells CATWGPWGMKLF. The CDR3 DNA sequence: TGTGCCACCTGGGGCCCTTGGGGTATGAAACTCTTT.

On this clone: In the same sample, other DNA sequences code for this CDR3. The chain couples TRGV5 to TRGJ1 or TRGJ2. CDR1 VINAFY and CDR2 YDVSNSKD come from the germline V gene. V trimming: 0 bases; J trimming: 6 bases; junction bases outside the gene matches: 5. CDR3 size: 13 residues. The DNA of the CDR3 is TGTGCCACCTGGGACAGGCGGTCTTATAAGAAACTCTTT. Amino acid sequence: CATWDRRSYKKLF.

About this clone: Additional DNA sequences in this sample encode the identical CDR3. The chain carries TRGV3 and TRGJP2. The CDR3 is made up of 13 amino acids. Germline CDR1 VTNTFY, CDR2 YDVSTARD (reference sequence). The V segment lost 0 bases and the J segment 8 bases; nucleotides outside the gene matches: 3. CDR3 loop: CATWDRPDWIKTF. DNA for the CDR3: TGTGCCACCTGGGACAGGCCCGATTGGATCAAGACGTTT.

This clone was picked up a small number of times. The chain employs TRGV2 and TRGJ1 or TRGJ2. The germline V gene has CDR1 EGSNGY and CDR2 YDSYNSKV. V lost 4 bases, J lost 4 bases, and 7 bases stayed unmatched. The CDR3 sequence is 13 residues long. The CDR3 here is CATWDDRYYKKLF. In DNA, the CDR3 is TGTGCCACCTGGGATGATCGCTATTATAAGAAACTCTTT.

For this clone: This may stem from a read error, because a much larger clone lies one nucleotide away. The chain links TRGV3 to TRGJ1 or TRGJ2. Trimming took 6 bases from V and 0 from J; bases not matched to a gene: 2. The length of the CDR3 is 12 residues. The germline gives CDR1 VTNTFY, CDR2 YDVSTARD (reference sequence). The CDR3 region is CATWLNYYKKLF. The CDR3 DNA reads TGTGCCACCTGGCTGAATTATTATAAGAAACTCTTT.

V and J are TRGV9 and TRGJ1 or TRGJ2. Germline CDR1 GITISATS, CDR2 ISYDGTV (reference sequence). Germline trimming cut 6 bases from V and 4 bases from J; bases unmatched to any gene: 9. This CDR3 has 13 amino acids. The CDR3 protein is CALWRDGYYKKLF. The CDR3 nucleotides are TGTGCCTTGTGGAGAGATGGGTATTATAAGAAACTCTTT.

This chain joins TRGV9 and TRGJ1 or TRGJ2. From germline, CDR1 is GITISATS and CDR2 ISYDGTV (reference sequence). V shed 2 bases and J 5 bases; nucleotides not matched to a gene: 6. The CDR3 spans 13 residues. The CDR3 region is CALWEGTHYKKLF. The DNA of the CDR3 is TGTGCCTTGTGGGAGGGGACCCATTATAAGAAACTCTTT.

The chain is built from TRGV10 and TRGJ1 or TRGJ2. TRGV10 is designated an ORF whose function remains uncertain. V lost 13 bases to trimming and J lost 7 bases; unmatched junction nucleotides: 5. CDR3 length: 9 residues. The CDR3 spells CAVGYKKLF. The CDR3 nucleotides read TGTGCTGTGGGATATAAGAAACTCTTT.

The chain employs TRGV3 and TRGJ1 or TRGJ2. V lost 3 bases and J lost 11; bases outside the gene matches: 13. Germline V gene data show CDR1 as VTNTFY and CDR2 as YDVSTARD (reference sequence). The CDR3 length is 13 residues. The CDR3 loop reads CATWDGVVSQKLF. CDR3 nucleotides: TGTGCCACCTGGGACGGTGTGGTGTCCCAGAAACTCTTT.

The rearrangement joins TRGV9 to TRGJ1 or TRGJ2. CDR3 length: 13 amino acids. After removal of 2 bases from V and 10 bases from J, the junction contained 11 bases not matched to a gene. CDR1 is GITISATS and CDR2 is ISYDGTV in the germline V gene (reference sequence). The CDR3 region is CALWEALLGKKLF. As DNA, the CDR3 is TGTGCCTTGTGGGAGGCCCTACTGGGCAAGAAACTCTTT.

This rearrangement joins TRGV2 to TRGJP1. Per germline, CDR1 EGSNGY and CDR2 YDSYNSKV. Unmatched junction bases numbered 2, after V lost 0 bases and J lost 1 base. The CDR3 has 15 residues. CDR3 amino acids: CATWDGRTTGWFKIF. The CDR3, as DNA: TGTGCCACCTGGGACGGGCGTACCACTGGTTGGTTCAAGATATTT.

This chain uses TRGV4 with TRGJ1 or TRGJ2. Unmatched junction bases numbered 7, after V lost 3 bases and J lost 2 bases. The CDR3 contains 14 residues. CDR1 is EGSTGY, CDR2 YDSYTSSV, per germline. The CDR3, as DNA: TGTGCCACCTGGGATCCCCCGCATTATTATAAGAAACTCTTT. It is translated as CATWDPPHYYKKLF.

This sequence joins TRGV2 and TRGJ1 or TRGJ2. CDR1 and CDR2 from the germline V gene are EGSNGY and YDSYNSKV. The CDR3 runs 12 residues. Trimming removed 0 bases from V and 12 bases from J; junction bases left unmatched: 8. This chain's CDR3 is CATWDGPFRKLF. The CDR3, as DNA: TGTGCCACCTGGGACGGGCCTTTTCGGAAACTCTTT.

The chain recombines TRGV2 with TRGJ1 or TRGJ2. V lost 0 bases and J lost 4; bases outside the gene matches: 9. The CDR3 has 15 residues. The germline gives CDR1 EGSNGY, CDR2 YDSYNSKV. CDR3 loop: CATWDGPRIYYKKLF. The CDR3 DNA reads TGTGCCACCTGGGACGGGCCTCGGATATATTATAAGAAACTCTTT.

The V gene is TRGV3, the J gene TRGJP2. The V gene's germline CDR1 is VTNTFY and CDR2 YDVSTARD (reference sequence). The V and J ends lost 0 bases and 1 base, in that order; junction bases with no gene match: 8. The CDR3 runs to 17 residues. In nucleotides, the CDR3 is TGTGCCACCTGGGACAGGCGCTGGAGTAGTAGTGATTGGATCAAGACGTTT. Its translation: CATWDRRWSSSDWIKTF.

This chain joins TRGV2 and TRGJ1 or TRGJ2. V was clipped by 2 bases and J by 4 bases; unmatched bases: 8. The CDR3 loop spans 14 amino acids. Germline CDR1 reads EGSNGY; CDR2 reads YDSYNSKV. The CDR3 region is CATWDARDYYKKLF. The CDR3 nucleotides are TGTGCCACCTGGGACGCCCGGGACTATTATAAGAAACTCTTT.

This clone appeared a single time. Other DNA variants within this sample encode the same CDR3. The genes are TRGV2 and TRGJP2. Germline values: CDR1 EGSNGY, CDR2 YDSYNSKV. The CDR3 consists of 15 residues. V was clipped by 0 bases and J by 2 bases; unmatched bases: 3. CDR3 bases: TGTGCCACCTGGGACGGGCGAAGTAGTGATTGGATCAAGACGTTT. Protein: CATWDGRSSDWIKTF.

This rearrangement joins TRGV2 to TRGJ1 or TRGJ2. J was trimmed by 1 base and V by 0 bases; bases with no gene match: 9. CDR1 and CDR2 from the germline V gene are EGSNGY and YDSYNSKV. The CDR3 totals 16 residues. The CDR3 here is CATWDGRRPNYYKKLF. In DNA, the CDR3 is TGTGCCACCTGGGACGGGCGGCGACCTAATTATTATAAGAAACTCTTT.

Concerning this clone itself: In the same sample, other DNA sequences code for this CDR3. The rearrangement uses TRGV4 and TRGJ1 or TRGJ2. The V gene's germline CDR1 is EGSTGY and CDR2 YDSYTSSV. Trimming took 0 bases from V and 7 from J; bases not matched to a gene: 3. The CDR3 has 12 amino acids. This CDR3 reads CATWDGYYKKLF. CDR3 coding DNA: TGTGCCACCTGGGATGGGTACTATAAGAAACTCTTT.

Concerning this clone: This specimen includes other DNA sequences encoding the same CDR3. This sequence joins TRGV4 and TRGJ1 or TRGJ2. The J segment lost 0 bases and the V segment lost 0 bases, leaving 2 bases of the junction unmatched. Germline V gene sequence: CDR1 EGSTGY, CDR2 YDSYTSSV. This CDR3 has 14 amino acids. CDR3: CATWDGPNYYKKLF. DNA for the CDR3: TGTGCCACCTGGGATGGGCCGAATTATTATAAGAAACTCTTT.

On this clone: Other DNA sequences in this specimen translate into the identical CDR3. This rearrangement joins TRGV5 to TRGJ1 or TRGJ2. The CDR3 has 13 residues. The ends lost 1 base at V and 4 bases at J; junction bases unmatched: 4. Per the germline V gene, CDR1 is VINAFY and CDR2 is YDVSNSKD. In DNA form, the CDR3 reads TGTGCCACCTGGGACAGCAGCTATTATAAGAAACTCTTT. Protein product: CATWDSSYYKKLF.

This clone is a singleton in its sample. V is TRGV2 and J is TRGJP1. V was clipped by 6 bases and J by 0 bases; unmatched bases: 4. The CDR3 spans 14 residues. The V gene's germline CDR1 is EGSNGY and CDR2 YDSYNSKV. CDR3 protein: CATWLYTTGWFKIF. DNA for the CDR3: TGTGCCACCTGGTTGTATACCACTGGTTGGTTCAAGATATTT.

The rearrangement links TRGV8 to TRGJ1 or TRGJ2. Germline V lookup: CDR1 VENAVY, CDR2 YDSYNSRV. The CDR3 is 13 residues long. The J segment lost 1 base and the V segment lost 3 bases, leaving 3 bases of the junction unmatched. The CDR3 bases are TGTGCCACCTGGGATCACAATTATTATAAGAAACTCTTT. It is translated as CATWDHNYYKKLF.